This T cell receptor beta chain appears in the sequencing data of a study of shared clonotypes between healthy human individuals. Sequenced by immunoSEQ multiplex PCR; TCRdb stores in-frame clones only, minus some. The profile shows approximately 1,000,000 clones, roughly 74% of them singletons. V was trimmed by 5 bases and J by 8 bases, leaving 26 bases between them. The CDR3 has 17 residues. Germline V gene lookup returns CDR1 SGHRS and CDR2 YFSETQ. Donors comprised only Caucasian adults living in Nashville, Tennessee. The chain has TRBV5-1 and TRBJ2-1; weak D call: TRBD2 (6 bases). Sequencing used memory CD4+ T cells from PBMCs. The subset was: CD45RA-negative fraction. The clonotype comes from a young man in good health. Some clones in this sample may be carry-over from other donors' samples. The CDR3 sequence: CASRPRLGRDTPHEQFF. CDR3 in DNA: TGCGCCAGCAGACCTCGGTTGGGGCGGGATACCCCCCATGAGCAGTTCTTC.